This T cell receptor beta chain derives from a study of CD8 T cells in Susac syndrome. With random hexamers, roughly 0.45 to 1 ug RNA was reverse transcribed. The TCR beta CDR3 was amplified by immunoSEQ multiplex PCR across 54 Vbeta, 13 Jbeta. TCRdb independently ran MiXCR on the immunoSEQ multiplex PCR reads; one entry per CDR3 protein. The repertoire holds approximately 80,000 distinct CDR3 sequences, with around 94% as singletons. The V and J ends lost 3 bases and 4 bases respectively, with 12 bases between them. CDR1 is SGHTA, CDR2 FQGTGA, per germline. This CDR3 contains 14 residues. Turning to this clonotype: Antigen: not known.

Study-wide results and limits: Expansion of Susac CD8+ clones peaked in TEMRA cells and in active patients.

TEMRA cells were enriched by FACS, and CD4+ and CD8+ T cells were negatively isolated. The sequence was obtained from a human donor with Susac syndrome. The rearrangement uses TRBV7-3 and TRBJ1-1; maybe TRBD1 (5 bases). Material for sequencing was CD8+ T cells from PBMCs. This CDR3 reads CASSFLGGATEAFF. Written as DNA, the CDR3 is TGTGCCAGCAGCTTCTTGGGCGGGGCCACTGAAGCTTTCTTT.